Each of the 3 T cell receptor beta chains below was sequenced from the same sample in a study of blood T cell repertoires in COVID-19. The table came from immunoSEQ multiplex PCR; TCRdb's copy has only in-frame clones and leaves some out. This repertoire shows about 73,000 clones, approximately 80% found once; its top ten account for about 2.2%. The sequenced sample was peripheral blood. These receptors all stem from a man between 65 and 79 years old with COVID-19, enrolled during active disease.

The chain recombines TRBV10-3 with TRBJ2-1; TRBD2 agrees at 11 bases. V lost 0 bases to trimming and J lost 4 bases; unmatched junction nucleotides: 11. The germline V gene encodes CDR1 ENHRY and CDR2 SYGVKD. CDR3 length: 19 residues. The CDR3 DNA is TGTGCCATCAGTGAGTCGACTAGCGGGACTTCCCTCATATACAATGAGCAGTTCTTC. This gives the protein CAISESTSGTSLIYNEQFF.

The V gene is TRBV19, the J gene TRBJ2-1, with a tentative D call TRBD2 (6 bases). The V gene's germline CDR1 is LNHDA and CDR2 SQIVND (reference sequence). This CDR3 has 16 residues. Trimming cost V 6 bases and J 2 bases, with 17 bases left between them. The CDR3 sequence is CASSPDSGGAYNEQFF. CDR3 nucleotides: TGTGCCAGTAGCCCCGATAGCGGAGGTGCCTACAATGAGCAGTTCTTC. The entire variable domain, with the rest obtained from reference TRBV19 and TRBJ2-1, is as follows: DGGITQSPKYLFRKEGQNVTLSCEQNLNHDAMYWYRQDPGQGLRLIYYSQIVNDFQKGDIAEGYSVSREKKESFPLTVTSAQKNPTAFYLCASSPDSGGAYNEQFFGPGTRLTVL.

This chain uses TRBV5-6 with TRBJ1-2; possibly TRBD1 for D (5 bases). Trimming removed 3 bases from V and 2 bases from J, with 14 bases in between. Germline-derived CDR1 and CDR2 are SGHDT and YYEEEE. The CDR3 consists of 15 residues. The CDR3 loop is CASSSGPGGNYGYTF. CDR3 nucleotides: TGTGCCAGCAGCTCGGGCCCGGGGGGGAACTATGGCTACACCTTC.